Following are 7 T cell receptor beta chains from one sample sequenced in a study of OX40 agonist ivuxolimab in advanced cancers. Sequencing used immunoSEQ multiplex PCR; TCRdb keeps in-frame clones, though not all of them. The data show some 140,000 clones, around 93% seen once. Sequenced material: CD4+ or CD8+ T cells sorted from blood, taken in a trial of the OX40 agonist ivuxolimab. These receptors were collected from an adult with an advanced solid tumor such as melanoma, head and neck, liver or kidney cancer.

The rearrangement uses TRBV5-8 and TRBJ2-3; the match to TRBD2 covers 12 bases. V lost 4 bases and J lost 3; bases outside the gene matches: 9. CDR3 length: 17 amino acids. The germline CDR1 and CDR2 sequences are SGHTS and YDEGEE. CDR3 sequence: CASSRNPTSGGTDTQYF. In nucleotides, the CDR3 is TGTGCCAGCAGCCGAAACCCGACTAGCGGGGGTACAGATACGCAGTATTTT.

This chain's CDR3 is CASSLTGSGETQYF. The CDR3 DNA is TGTGCCAGCAGCTTGACAGGGTCCGGAGAGACCCAGTACTTC. The V gene is TRBV5-4, the J gene TRBJ2-5; D is perhaps TRBD1 (6 bases). This CDR3 is built from 14 residues. Trimming pared 1 base from V and 4 bases from J, leaving 11 bases between. Germline V gives CDR1 SGHNT, CDR2 YYREEE (reference sequence).

V gene TRBV7-2 combines with J gene TRBJ2-1, with unresolved D. Germline V lookup: CDR1 SGHTA, CDR2 FQGNSA. The CDR3 is made up of 13 amino acids. Trimming stripped 3 bases from V and 9 bases from J, with 12 bases between. DNA for the CDR3: TGTGCCAGCAGCTTCATAACTCGAGGTGAGCAGTTCTTC. Residues: CASSFITRGEQFF.

CDR3 loop: CASSDFREGKLFF. The CDR3 bases are TGTGCCAGCAGTGACTTTAGAGAGGGAAAACTGTTTTTT. The V gene is TRBV6-1, the J gene TRBJ1-4; no reliable D call. This CDR3 region has 13 residues. Looked up from germline, CDR1 is MNHNS and CDR2 is SASEGT. The germline V and J ends were trimmed by 3 bases and 10 bases, with 12 bases remaining between them.

The chain links TRBV5-1 to TRBJ1-1; no firm D call. CDR3 length: 16 residues. V gave up 4 bases and J gave up 1 base, with 17 bases separating them. Germline V gene data show CDR1 as SGHRS and CDR2 as YFSETQ. CDR3 in DNA: TGCGCCAGCAGCCCCGGAAGGACGGCCAAGAACACTGAAGCTTTCTTT. Translated: CASSPGRTAKNTEAFF.

In this sample, this clone turned up a few times. The chain has TRBV6-1 and TRBJ1-1, with D maybe TRBD1 (5 bases). Trimming removed 11 bases at V and 0 bases at J, with 13 bases between. Germline lookup yields CDR1 MNHNS and CDR2 SASEGT. The CDR3 loop spans 13 amino acids. The CDR3 protein is CAGGGDLNTEAFF. CDR3 sequence (DNA): TGTGCCGGGGGGGGTGACCTGAACACTGAAGCTTTCTTT.

The chain recombines TRBV7-3 with TRBJ2-2, with TRBD1 matching over 9 bases. J gave up 9 bases and V 5 bases, and 13 bases lay outside the gene matches. The CDR3 is 16 residues long. Germline-derived CDR1 and CDR2 are SGHTA and FQGTGA. CDR3 DNA sequence: TGTGCCAGCAGCCAAACAGAAACTACAGGGGGCCGGGAGCTGTTTTTT. Translating it yields CASSQTETTGGRELFF.